This TCR beta chain was profiled in a study of T-cell reconstitution after alpha-beta-depleted transplantation in children. General study results and limits: It was newly produced T cells that mostly accounted for T-cell counts and diversity one year after transplant. Recipient T cells and thymic progenitors that survived gave rise to the high TCRbeta diversity observed at day 60 in some patients. Several hundred rapidly expanded clones from non-depleted graft cells reportedly supplied alpha-beta T cells about two months post-transplant.

Deletions cut 5 bases from V and 5 bases from J, with 21 bases between. CDR3 length: 16 residues. Germline V lookup: CDR1 ENHRY, CDR2 SYGVKD. This clonotype occurred many times. Its antigen is unidentified. TCRbeta library construction was performed incorporating unique molecular identifiers. TCRdb called the PCR reads again in MiXCR, with one record for every CDR3 protein. This table holds just under 250,000 distinct CDR3 sequences, about a quarter found once. The specimen was PBMCs, collected before TCRalphabeta/CD19-depleted stem cell transplant. The V and J genes are TRBV10-3 and TRBJ2-5; D is possibly TRBD2 (7 bases). The sequence was obtained from a girl aged 2 to 10 with Fanconi anemia, due to receive a stem cell transplant. The CDR3 nucleotides read TGTGCCATCAGTAGGGGGGGACGTCCGTCGAGCGAGACCCAGTACTTC. Translating gives CAISRGGRPSSETQYF.